A selection of T cell receptor beta chains follows, all from one sample in a study of blood T cells in healthy people across ages. MiXCR, applied by TCRdb to the 5' RACE reads, yields one record per CDR3 protein. Among about 1,400,000 distinct CDR3 sequences, about 43% were seen once, and the ten largest hold around 8%. The sequenced material came from blood. These receptor sequences come from a woman under 30 in good health. Each CDR3 is given with its conserved first and last residue. The D gene is left open where the match is weak. Expanded clones get a size class; other rows say once, few or many, or leave the size out.

d_gene	v_gene	abundance	j_gene	CDR3nt	CDR3aa
.	TRBV7-9	many	TRBJ2-1	TGTGCCAGCAGCTTTGCCGACAATGAGCAGTTCTTC	CASSFADNEQFF
.	TRBV6-1	.	TRBJ2-1	TGTGCCAGCAGTAGTGTCCCCTACAATGAGCAGTTCTTC	CASSSVPYNEQFF
TRBD1	TRBV5-5	.	TRBJ1-2	TGTGCCAGCAGCCCTACCTTGACAGGGGTCTATGGCTACACCTTC	CASSPTLTGVYGYTF
.	TRBV28	.	TRBJ2-5	TGTGCCAGCACCTTGCCGGGAAGTGCCCAAGAGACCCAGTACTTC	CASTLPGSAQETQYF
.	TRBV7-2	.	TRBJ2-1	TGTGCCAGCAGCAATCTCCCGGGTTATAGGGGCGGTGAGCAGTTCTTC	CASSNLPGYRGGEQFF
TRBD1	TRBV27	few	TRBJ2-7	TGTGCCAGCAGCCCGGGACAGGGGGCTAGTGAGCAGTACTTC	CASSPGQGASEQYF
TRBD1	TRBV5-1	.	TRBJ1-2	TGCGCCAGCGCCTTGACAGGGAGCCCCCATGGCTACACCTTC	CASALTGSPHGYTF
.	TRBV10-3	many	TRBJ1-4	TGTGCCATCAGAGAAGACGGTGGTAATGAAAAACTGTTTTTT	CAIREDGGNEKLFF
.	TRBV20-1	once	TRBJ2-1	TGCAGTGCTAGAGGATCTTACGAGCAGTTCTTC	CSARGSYEQFF
TRBD2	TRBV7-2	.	TRBJ2-1	TGTGCCAGCAGCTTAAGGGCTAGCGGTAGCTCCTACAATGAGCAGTTCTTC	CASSLRASGSSYNEQFF
.	TRBV11-2	.	TRBJ2-5	TGTGCCAGCAGCTTAGAATCGGGGACCCAGTACTTC	CASSLESGTQYF
.	TRBV5-1	.	TRBJ1-1	TGCGCCAGCAGCTTGTGGCAGCCCGCGGGTTTGGCTGAAGCTTTCTTT	CASSLWQPAGLAEAFF
.	TRBV18	.	TRBJ2-4	TGTGCCAGCTCACCCAGCAGGGATAAAAACATTCAGTACTTC	CASSPSRDKNIQYF
TRBD2	TRBV9	few	TRBJ2-5	TGTGCCAGCACCTCTGGCGGGGGACTCCAAGAGACCCAGTACTTC	CASTSGGGLQETQYF
TRBD2	TRBV4-1	once	TRBJ2-1	TGCGCCAGCAGCCAAGATATGCCTAGCGGAAACAATGAGCAGTTCTTC	CASSQDMPSGNNEQFF
TRBD2	TRBV27	.	TRBJ2-3	TGTGCCAGCAGTTTAAGAGGTGCGGCGGGAGGATTGAAAGATACGCAGTATTTT	CASSLRGAAGGLKDTQYF
TRBD2	TRBV12-3/TRBV12-4	few	TRBJ2-2	TGTGCCAGCAGTCCTACACTAGCGGGGGGCACCGGGGAGCTGTTTTTT	CASSPTLAGGTGELFF
TRBD2	TRBV10-2	.	TRBJ2-3	TGCGCCAGCAGGCCTGGACTAGCGGGGGGAAATAGCACAGATACGCAGTATTTT	CASRPGLAGGNSTDTQYF
.	TRBV9	few	TRBJ2-5	TGTGCCAGCAGCGTAGATAAGGGGTCGCAAGAGACCCAGTACTTC	CASSVDKGSQETQYF
.	TRBV2	.	TRBJ2-3	TGTGCCAGCAGTGGGGGGGCTAGCGGAAGCACAGATACGCAGTATTTT	CASSGGASGSTDTQYF
.	TRBV7-6	few	TRBJ2-3	TGTGCCAGCAGCTTAAACTTTCGGCAGGACTCACAATATACGCAGTATTTT	CASSLNFRQDSQYTQYF
.	TRBV12-3/TRBV12-4	few	TRBJ1-5	TGTGCCAGCAGCCCAAGGGCGGTAGATCAGCCCCAGCATTTT	CASSPRAVDQPQHF
.	TRBV6-1	few	TRBJ2-3	TGTGCCAGCAGGGCCCCGGGGGTCGATACGCAGTATTTT	CASRAPGVDTQYF
TRBD1	TRBV7-6	few	TRBJ1-4	TGTGCCAGCAGCTTCGACCAGACAGGGGGGACTGAAAAACTGTTTTTT	CASSFDQTGGTEKLFF
TRBD2	TRBV2	.	TRBJ2-7	TGTACCAGCGTTCGGGGGGAAGTCAGCCTAGAGCAGTACTTC	CTSVRGEVSLEQYF
TRBD1	TRBV20-1	few	TRBJ1-1	TGCAGTGCTGAAATTGAAACAGGGGGTTCTTCTGAAGCTTTCTTT	CSAEIETGGSSEAFF
TRBD1	TRBV20-1	once	TRBJ1-1	TGCAGTGCTAGAGATCCCAGGGGGGACACTGAAGCTTTCTTT	CSARDPRGDTEAFF
.	TRBV20-1	.	TRBJ1-2	TGCAGTGCTAGAGATGTATTGGTCGGCGGCCACACCTTC	CSARDVLVGGHTF
TRBD1	TRBV20-1	.	TRBJ1-2	TGCAGTGCCAGGGGGCGGGTAGGCTATGGCTACACCTTC	CSARGRVGYGYTF
.	TRBV21-1	.	TRBJ1-6	TGTGCCAGCAGCAAAGGGCCCTGGACAGATAGCTCCTATAATTCACCCCTCCACTTT	CASSKGPWTDSSYNSPLHF
TRBD2	TRBV7-2	once	TRBJ2-2	TGTGCCAGCAGCTTAGGACTAGCGGTCACCGGGGAGCTGTTTTTT	CASSLGLAVTGELFF
.	TRBV5-1	.	TRBJ1-1	TGCGCCAGCAGCCCCGGGACGGGGAACATGAACACTGAAGCTTTCTTT	CASSPGTGNMNTEAFF
TRBD1	TRBV3-1	.	TRBJ1-2	TGTGCCAGCAGCCCCGGACAGGGAGCCTTCTATGGCTACACCTTC	CASSPGQGAFYGYTF
.	TRBV2	once	TRBJ2-1	TGTGCCAGCAGTCTCGGACAGTGGACCGTTTCGAATGAGCAGTTCTTC	CASSLGQWTVSNEQFF
.	TRBV27	few	TRBJ2-2	TGTGCCAGCGGGATAAGGGGGACCGGGGAGCTGTTTTTT	CASGIRGTGELFF
.	TRBV7-2	.	TRBJ1-3	TGTGCCAGCAGCTTAGGACATCGATCTGGAAACACCATATATTTT	CASSLGHRSGNTIYF
.	TRBV29-1	.	TRBJ1-1	TGCAGCGTTGTTAGCCGGGAGAACACTGAAGCTTTCTTT	CSVVSRENTEAFF
.	TRBV5-1	few	TRBJ2-7	TGCGCCAGCCCCTCGCCTAGCGACACCTACGAGCAGTACTTC	CASPSPSDTYEQYF
.	TRBV12-3/TRBV12-4	.	TRBJ2-1	TGTGCCAGCAGTTCGGAGGGGCGAATAGATAATGAGCAGTTCTTC	CASSSEGRIDNEQFF
.	TRBV20-1	.	TRBJ1-2	TGCAGTGCTTTTACTACTTCCCAGGGGATTCTCCATGGCTACACCTTC	CSAFTTSQGILHGYTF
.	TRBV10-3	.	TRBJ2-3	TGTGCCATCAGTGAGGGAGCGAGTCCACCGGATACGCAGTATTTT	CAISEGASPPDTQYF
.	TRBV29-1	few	TRBJ1-5	TGCAGCGCGGCAGGGGATAGCGGTCAGCCCCAGCATTTT	CSAAGDSGQPQHF
.	TRBV2	once	TRBJ2-7	TGTGCCAGCCCGACGCTTTTAAGAGGCGCCAATGAGCAGTACTTC	CASPTLLRGANEQYF